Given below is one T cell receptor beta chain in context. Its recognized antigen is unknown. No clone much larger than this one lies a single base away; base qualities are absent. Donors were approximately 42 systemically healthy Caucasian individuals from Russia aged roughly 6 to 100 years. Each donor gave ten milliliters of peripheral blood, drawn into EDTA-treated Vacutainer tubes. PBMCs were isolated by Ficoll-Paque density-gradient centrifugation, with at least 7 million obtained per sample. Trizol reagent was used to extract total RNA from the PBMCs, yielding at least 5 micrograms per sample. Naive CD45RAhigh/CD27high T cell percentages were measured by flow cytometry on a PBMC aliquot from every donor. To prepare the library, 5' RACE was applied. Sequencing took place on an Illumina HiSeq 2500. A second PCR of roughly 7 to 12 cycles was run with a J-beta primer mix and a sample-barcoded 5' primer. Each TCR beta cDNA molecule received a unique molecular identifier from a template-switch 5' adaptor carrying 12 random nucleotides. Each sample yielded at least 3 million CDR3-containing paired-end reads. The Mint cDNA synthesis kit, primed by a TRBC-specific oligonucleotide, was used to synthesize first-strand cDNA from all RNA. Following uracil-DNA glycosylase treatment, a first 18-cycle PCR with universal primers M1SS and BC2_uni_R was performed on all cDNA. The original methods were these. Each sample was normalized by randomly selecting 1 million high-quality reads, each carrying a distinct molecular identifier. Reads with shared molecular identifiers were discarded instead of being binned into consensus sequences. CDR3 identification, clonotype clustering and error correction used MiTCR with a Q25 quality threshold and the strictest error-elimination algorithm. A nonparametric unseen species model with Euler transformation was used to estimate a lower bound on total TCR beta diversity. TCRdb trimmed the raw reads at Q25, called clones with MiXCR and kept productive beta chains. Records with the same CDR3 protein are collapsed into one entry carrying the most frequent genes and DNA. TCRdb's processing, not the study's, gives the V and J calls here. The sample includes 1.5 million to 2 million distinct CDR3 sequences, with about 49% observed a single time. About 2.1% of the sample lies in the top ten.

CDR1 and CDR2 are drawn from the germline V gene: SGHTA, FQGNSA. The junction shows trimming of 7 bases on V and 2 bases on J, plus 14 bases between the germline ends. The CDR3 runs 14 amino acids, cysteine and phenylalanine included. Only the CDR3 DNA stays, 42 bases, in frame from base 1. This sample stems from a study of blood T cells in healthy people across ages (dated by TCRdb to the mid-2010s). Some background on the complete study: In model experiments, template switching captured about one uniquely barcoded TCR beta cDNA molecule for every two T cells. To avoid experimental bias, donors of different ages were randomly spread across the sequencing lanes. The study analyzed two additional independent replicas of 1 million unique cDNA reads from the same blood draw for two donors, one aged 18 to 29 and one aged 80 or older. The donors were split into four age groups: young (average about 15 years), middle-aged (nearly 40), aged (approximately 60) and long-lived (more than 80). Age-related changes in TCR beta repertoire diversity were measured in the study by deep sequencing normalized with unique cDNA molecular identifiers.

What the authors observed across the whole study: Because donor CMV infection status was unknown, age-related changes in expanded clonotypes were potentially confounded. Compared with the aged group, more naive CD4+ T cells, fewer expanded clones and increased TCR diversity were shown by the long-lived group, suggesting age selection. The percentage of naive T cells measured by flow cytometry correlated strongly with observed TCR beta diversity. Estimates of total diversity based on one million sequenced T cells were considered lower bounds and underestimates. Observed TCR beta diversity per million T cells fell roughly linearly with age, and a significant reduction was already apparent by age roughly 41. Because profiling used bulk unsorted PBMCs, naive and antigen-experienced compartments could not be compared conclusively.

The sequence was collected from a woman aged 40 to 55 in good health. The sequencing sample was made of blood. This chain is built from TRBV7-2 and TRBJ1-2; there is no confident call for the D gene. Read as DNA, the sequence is TGTGCCAGCAAAGACAAAGACCGAAACTATGGCTACACCTTC. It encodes CASKDKDRNYGYTF.